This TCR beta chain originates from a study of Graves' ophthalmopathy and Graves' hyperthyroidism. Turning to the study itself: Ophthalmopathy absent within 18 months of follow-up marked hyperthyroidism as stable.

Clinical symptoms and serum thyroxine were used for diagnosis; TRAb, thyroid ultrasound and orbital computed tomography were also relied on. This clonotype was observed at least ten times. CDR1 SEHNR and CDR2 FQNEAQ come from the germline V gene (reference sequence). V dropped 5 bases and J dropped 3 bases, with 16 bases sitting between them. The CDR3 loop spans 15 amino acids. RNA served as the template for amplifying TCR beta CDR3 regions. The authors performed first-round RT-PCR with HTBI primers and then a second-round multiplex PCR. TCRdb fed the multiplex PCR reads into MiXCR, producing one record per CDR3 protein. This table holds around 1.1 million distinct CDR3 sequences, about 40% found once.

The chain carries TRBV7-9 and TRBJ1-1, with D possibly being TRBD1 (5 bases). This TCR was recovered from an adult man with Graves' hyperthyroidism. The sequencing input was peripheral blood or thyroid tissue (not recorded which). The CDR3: CASSPISGGHTEAFF. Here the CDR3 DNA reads TGTGCCAGCAGCCCAATCAGTGGGGGACACACTGAAGCTTTCTTT.